This T cell receptor (beta chain) was observed in a study of long-term antiretroviral therapy in people with HIV. It was version v3.0 of the immunoSEQ assay that was run at survey level. Here immunoSEQ multiplex PCR was the method, and the copy in TCRdb shows in-frame clones only, minus some. The table lists approximately 22,000 clones, about four fifths of them singletons. Study-wide findings and caveats: Neither ART adherence, viral resistance nor therapy changes were documented. Controls had broader CDR3 length ranges than HIV repertoires did.

As for this clone: Its antigen remains unidentified.

The sequenced sample was unsorted PBMCs, obtained 0.5 years before starting antiretroviral therapy. The origin of this receptor is a man aged 35-49 years with HIV.

The CDR3 sequence: CASSSQAENTGELFF. The CDR3, as DNA: TGTGCCAGCAGCTCTCAGGCGGAAAACACCGGGGAGCTGTTTTTT. J is TRBJ2-2 and V is TRBV7-9; D unresolved. The CDR3 has 15 residues. CDR1 is SEHNR, CDR2 FQNEAQ, per germline (reference sequence). The V end lost 4 bases, the J end lost 2 bases, and 11 bases lay between the germline ends.